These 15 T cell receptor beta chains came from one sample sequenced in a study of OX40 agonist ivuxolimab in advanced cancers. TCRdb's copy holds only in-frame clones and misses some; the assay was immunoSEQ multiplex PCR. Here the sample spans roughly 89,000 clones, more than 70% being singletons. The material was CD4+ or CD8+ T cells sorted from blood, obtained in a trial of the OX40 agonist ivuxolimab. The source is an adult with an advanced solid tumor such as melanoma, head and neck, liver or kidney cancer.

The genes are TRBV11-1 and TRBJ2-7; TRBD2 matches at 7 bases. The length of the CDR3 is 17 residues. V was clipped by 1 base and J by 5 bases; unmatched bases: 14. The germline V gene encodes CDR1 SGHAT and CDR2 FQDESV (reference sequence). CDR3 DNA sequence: TGTGCCAGCAGCTTAGTCCCCTTAGGAAGCGGGGAAGACGAGCAGTACTTC. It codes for CASSLVPLGSGEDEQYF. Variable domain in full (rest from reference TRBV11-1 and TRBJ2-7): EAEVAQSPRYKITEKSQAVAFWCDPISGHATLYWYRQILGQGPELLVQFQDESVVDDSQLPKDRFSAERLKGVDSTLKIQPAELGDSAMYLCASSLVPLGSGEDEQYFGPGTRLTVT.

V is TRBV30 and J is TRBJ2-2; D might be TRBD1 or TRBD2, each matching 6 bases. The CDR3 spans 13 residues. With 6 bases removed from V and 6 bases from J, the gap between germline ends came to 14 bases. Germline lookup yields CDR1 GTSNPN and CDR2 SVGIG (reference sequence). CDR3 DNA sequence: TGTGCCTGCCACCAGGAGGGGGCCGGGGAGCTGTTTTTT. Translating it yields CACHQEGAGELFF.

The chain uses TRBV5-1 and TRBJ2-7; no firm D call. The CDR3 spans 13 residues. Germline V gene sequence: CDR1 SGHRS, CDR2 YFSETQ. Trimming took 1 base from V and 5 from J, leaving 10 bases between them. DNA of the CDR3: TGCGCCAGCAGCTTGTTGCAGTCCGACGAGCAGTACTTC. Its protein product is CASSLLQSDEQYF.

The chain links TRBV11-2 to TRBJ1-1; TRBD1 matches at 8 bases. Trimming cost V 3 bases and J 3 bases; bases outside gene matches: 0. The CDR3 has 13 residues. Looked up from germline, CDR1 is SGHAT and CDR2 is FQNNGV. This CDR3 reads CASSLTGDTEAFF. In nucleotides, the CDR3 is TGTGCCAGCAGCTTGACAGGGGACACTGAAGCTTTCTTT.

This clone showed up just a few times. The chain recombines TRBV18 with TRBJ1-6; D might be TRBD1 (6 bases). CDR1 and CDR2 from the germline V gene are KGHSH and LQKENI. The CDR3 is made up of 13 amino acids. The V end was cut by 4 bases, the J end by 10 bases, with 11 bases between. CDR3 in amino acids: CASSQNRESPLHF. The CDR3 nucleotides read TGTGCCAGCTCACAGAACAGGGAGTCACCCCTCCACTTT. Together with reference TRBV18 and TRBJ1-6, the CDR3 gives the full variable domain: NAGVMQNPRHLVRRRGQEARLRCSPMKGHSHVYWYRQLPEEGLKFMVYLQKENIIDESGMPKERFSAEFPKEGPSILRIQQVVRGDSAAYFCASSQNRESPLHFGNGTRLTVT.

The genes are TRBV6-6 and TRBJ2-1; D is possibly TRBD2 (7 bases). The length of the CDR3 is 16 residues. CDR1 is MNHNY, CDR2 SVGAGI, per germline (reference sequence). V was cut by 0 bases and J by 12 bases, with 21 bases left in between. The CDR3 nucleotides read TGTGCCAGCAGTTACTCGAGTGGGGGGAGGGGGAGTGGGCAGTTCTTC. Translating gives CASSYSSGGRGSGQFF.

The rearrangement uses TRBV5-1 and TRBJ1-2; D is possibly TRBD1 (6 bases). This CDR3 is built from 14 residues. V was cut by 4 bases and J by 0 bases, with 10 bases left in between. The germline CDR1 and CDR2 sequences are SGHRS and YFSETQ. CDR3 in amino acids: CASSRGQTNYGYTF. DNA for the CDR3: TGCGCCAGCAGCCGGGGGCAGACTAACTATGGCTACACCTTC.

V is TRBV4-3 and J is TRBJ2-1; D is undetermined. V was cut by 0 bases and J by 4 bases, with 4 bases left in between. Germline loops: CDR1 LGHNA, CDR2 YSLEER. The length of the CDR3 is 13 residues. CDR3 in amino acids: CASSQEAYNEQFF. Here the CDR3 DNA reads TGCGCCAGCAGCCAAGAGGCGTACAATGAGCAGTTCTTC.

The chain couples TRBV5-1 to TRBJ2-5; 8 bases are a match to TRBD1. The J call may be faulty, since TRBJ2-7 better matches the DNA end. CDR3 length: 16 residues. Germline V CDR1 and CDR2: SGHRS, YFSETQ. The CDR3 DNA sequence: TGCGCCAGCAGCTTGCGGTCAGGGGGCACAGCGTACGAGCAGTACTTC. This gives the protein CASSLRSGGTAYEQYF.

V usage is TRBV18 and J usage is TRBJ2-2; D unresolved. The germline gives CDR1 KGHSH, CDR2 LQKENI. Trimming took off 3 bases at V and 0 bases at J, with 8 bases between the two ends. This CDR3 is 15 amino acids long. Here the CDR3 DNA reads TGTGCCAGCTCACCGGGTGTTACGAACACCGGGGAGCTGTTTTTT. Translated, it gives CASSPGVTNTGELFF.

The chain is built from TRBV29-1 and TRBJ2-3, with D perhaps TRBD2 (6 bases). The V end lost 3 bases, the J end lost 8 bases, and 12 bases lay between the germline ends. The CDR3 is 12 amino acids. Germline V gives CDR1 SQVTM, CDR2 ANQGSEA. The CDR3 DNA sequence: TGCAGCGTTGAGGCGGGAAGCCCTACGCAGTATTTT. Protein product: CSVEAGSPTQYF.

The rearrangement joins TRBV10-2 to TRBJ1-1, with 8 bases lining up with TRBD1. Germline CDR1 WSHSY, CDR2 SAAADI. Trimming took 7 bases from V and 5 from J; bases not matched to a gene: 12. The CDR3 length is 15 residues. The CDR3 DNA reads TGCGCCAGCATCGGAGGCGGACAGGGTGAAACTGAAGCTTTCTTT. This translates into CASIGGGQGETEAFF.

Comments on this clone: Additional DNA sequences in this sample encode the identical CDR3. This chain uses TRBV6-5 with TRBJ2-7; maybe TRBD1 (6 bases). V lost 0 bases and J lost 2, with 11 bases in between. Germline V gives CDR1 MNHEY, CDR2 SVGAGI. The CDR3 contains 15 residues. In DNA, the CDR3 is TGTGCCAGCAGTTACTCGACATCAGGGGCCTACGAGCAGTACTTC. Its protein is CASSYSTSGAYEQYF.

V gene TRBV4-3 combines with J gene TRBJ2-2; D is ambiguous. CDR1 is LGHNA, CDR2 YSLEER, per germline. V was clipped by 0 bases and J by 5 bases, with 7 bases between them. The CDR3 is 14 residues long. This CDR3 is CASSQDLDTGELFF. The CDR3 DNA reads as TGCGCCAGCAGCCAAGACCTTGATACCGGGGAGCTGTTTTTT.

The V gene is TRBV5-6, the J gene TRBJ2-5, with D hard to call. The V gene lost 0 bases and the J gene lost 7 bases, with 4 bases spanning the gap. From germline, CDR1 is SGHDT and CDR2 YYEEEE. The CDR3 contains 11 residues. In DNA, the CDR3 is TGTGCCAGCAGCTTGGACGGGACCCAGTACTTC. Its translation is CASSLDGTQYF. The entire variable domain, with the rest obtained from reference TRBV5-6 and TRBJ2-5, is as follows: DAGVTQSPTHLIKTRGQQVTLRCSPKSGHDTVSWYQQALGQGPQFIFQYYEEEERQRGNFPDRFSGHQFPNYSSELNVNALLLGDSALYLCASSLDGTQYFGPGTRLLVL.